A single sample is the source of the 21 T cell receptor beta chains below, sequenced in a study of blood T cell repertoires in COVID-19. Repertoires were generated with immunoSEQ multiplex PCR, while TCRdb's copy carries only in-frame clones and drops some. The sample carries a few hundred thousand clones, around 88% recorded once. The specimen was PBMCs or T cells enriched from blood (not recorded which). The origin of the receptors is a woman aged 40-49 years who had recovered from COVID-19.

J is TRBJ2-3 and V is TRBV18; 7 bases map to TRBD2. The ends lost 3 bases at V and 3 bases at J; junction bases unmatched: 12. From germline, CDR1 is KGHSH and CDR2 LQKENI. This CDR3 has 17 amino acids. The CDR3 nucleotides are TGTGCCAGCTCACCTCGAGTGGCGGGAGTCCCTACAGATACGCAGTATTTT. Protein: CASSPRVAGVPTDTQYF.

The chain recombines TRBV24-1 with TRBJ2-1; 11 bases match TRBD2. V gave up 4 bases and J gave up 3 bases; unmatched junction bases: 4. The CDR3 sequence is 16 residues long. Per germline, CDR1 KGHDR and CDR2 SFDVKD. Written as DNA, the CDR3 is TGTGCCACCAGTGAACCTAGCGGGAGGCTCTACAATGAGCAGTTCTTC. Protein: CATSEPSGRLYNEQFF.

The rearrangement joins TRBV7-2 to TRBJ2-3; D might be TRBD1 (5 bases). The V gene's germline CDR1 is SGHTA and CDR2 FQGNSA. The CDR3 length is 15 residues. V lost 3 bases, J lost 2 bases, and 12 bases lay in between. Here the CDR3 reads CASSFQGHLTDTQYF. CDR3 DNA: TGTGCCAGCAGCTTTCAGGGCCATCTCACAGATACGCAGTATTTT. The entire variable domain, with the rest obtained from reference TRBV7-2 and TRBJ2-3, is as follows: GAGVSQSPSNKVTEKGKDVELRCDPISGHTALYWYRQSLGQGLEFLIYFQGNSAPDKSGLPSDRFSAERTGGSVSTLTIQRTQQEDSAVYLCASSFQGHLTDTQYFGPGTRLTVL.

CDR3 sequence: CASSYSGRETDTQYF. CDR3 in DNA: TGCGCCAGCAGCTATAGCGGGAGGGAGACAGATACGCAGTATTTT. This rearrangement joins TRBV5-1 to TRBJ2-3; 11 nucleotides match TRBD2. Germline V gene sequence: CDR1 SGHRS, CDR2 YFSETQ. The CDR3 spans 15 residues. Trimming at V came to 3 bases and at J to 3 bases, leaving 3 bases not matched to a gene.

The V and J genes are TRBV6-5 and TRBJ1-2, with 10 bases identical to TRBD1. Germline V lookup: CDR1 MNHEY, CDR2 SVGAGI. V gave up 6 bases and J gave up 8 bases; unmatched junction bases: 9. The CDR3 consists of 14 residues. The CDR3 protein is CASSRDRGLAGYTF. The CDR3 coding sequence is TGTGCCAGCAGCCGGGACAGGGGACTAGCAGGCTACACCTTC.

As DNA, the CDR3 is TGTGCCAGCAGTTCGGGACAGGGTATTTATAGCAATCAGCCCCAGCATTTT. Translating it yields CASSSGQGIYSNQPQHF. V and J are TRBV28 and TRBJ1-5; 9 nucleotides agree with TRBD1. Germline lookup yields CDR1 MDHEN and CDR2 SYDVKM. Germline trimming cut 4 bases from V and 0 bases from J; bases unmatched to any gene: 7. This CDR3 contains 17 residues.

The rearrangement links TRBV19 to TRBJ2-4, with TRBD2 as a possible D gene (5 bases). Germline loops: CDR1 LNHDA, CDR2 SQIVND (reference sequence). CDR3 length: 12 amino acids. V was shortened by 0 bases and J by 15 bases, with 12 bases between the two germline ends. CDR3 in amino acids: CASSIEERAVYF. CDR3 DNA sequence: TGTGCCAGTAGTATAGAGGAGAGGGCGGTGTACTTC.

The V call is TRBV19, the J call TRBJ2-7; 14 positions agree with TRBD2. The V segment lost 5 bases and the J segment 4 bases; nucleotides outside the gene matches: 4. Germline V CDR1 and CDR2: LNHDA, SQIVND (reference sequence). CDR3 length equals 15 residues. The CDR3, as DNA: TGTGCCAGTAGTTCTGGGACTAGCGGGAGTTACGAGCAGTACTTC. It is translated as CASSSGTSGSYEQYF.

The chain employs TRBV15 and TRBJ2-1; TRBD2 matches at 10 bases. V lost 0 bases and J lost 7; bases outside the gene matches: 9. The CDR3 contains 17 residues. Germline lookup yields CDR1 LNHNV and CDR2 YYDKDF (reference sequence). The CDR3 region has the DNA TGTGCCACCAGCAGAGATCAGCTAGCGGGAGTATCAAATGAGCAGTTCTTC. Translating gives CATSRDQLAGVSNEQFF.

The rearrangement joins TRBV27 to TRBJ1-4, with no clear D. The CDR3 covers 14 residues. Germline V gives CDR1 MNHEY, CDR2 SMNVEV (reference sequence). V dropped 6 bases and J dropped 7 bases, with 15 bases sitting between them. The CDR3 DNA is TGTGCCAGCAGGAGCCGCGGGTTGGTTGAAAAACTGTTTTTT. Translation gives CASRSRGLVEKLFF.

The gene calls are TRBV6-5 and TRBJ2-7, with 7 bases that match TRBD2. CDR3 length: 14 amino acids. CDR1 and CDR2 from the germline V gene are MNHEY and SVGAGI. V was clipped by 9 bases and J by 3 bases; unmatched bases: 11. CDR3 nucleotides: TGTGCCAGTAGCCGGGACTACCTTCTCTACGAGCAGTACTTC. Amino acid sequence: CASSRDYLLYEQYF.

The V call is TRBV2, the J call TRBJ2-2; 9 bases line up with TRBD2. Germline lookup yields CDR1 SNHLY and CDR2 FYNNEI. This CDR3 is built from 17 residues. V dropped 6 bases and J dropped 0; count of bases not matched to a gene: 8. CDR3 amino acids: CASRPGLAVSNTGELFF. The CDR3 coding sequence is TGTGCCAGCAGACCGGGACTAGCCGTTTCGAACACCGGGGAGCTGTTTTTT.

The rearrangement links TRBV7-8 to TRBJ2-1; tentatively, D is TRBD2 (5 bases). This CDR3 region has 13 residues. The germline V gene has CDR1 SGHVS and CDR2 FQNEAQ. V was pared by 2 bases and J by 9 bases, with 11 bases between. CDR3 residues: CASSLTRRVEQFF. CDR3 sequence (DNA): TGTGCCAGCAGCTTAACTAGGCGCGTTGAGCAGTTCTTC.

This chain links TRBV7-8 with TRBJ1-2; TRBD1 matches 7 bases. After removal of 5 bases from V and 3 bases from J, the junction contained 6 bases not matched to a gene. Germline assignment: CDR1 SGHVS and CDR2 FQNEAQ. CDR3 length: 14 residues. The CDR3 coding sequence is TGTGCCAGCAGCCCAGGGGGGAAGCACTATGGCTACACCTTC. Translation: CASSPGGKHYGYTF.

This clone was counted between two and nine times. This chain joins TRBV28 and TRBJ1-1; D may be TRBD1 (5 bases). Per germline, CDR1 MDHEN and CDR2 SYDVKM. This CDR3 comprises 15 residues. V was clipped by 6 bases and J by 1 base, with 15 bases between them. CDR3 nucleotides: TGTGCCAGCAGGGGAACATCGGGGGGGAACACTGAAGCTTTCTTT. It translates to CASRGTSGGNTEAFF. The variable domain in full, with the rest retrieved from reference TRBV28 and TRBJ1-1, is DVKVTQSSRYLVKRTGEKVFLECVQDMDHENMFWYRQDPGLGLRLIYFSYDVKMKEKGDIPEGYSVSREKKERFSLILESASTNQTSMYLCASRGTSGGNTEAFFGQGTRLTVV.

This sequence joins TRBV4-1 and TRBJ1-2; 7 bases map to TRBD1. From germline, CDR1 is MGHRA and CDR2 YSYEKL. The length of the CDR3 is 16 residues. V trimming: 5 bases; J trimming: 2 bases; junction bases outside the gene matches: 11. CDR3 DNA: TGCGCCAGCAGCGCCACCCCCAGGGGGGAGAACTATGGCTACACCTTC. This encodes CASSATPRGENYGYTF.

This chain links TRBV7-3 with TRBJ2-2; 7 bases are a match to TRBD2. The V segment lost 2 bases and the J segment 5 bases; nucleotides outside the gene matches: 5. The CDR3 has 15 amino acids. Germline CDR1 SGHTA, CDR2 FQGTGA. Here the CDR3 reads CASSLGAGATGELFF. CDR3 nucleotides: TGTGCCAGCAGCTTAGGGGCGGGAGCTACCGGGGAGCTGTTTTTT.

This clone is a singleton in its sample. The chain couples TRBV30 to TRBJ2-1; 11 bases agree with TRBD2. Trimming removed 1 base from V and 8 bases from J; junction bases left unmatched: 7. Germline CDR1 reads GTSNPN; CDR2 reads SVGIG (reference sequence). The CDR3 has 15 residues. Here the CDR3 reads CAWSATSGSRYEQFF. The CDR3 DNA sequence: TGTGCCTGGAGTGCAACTAGCGGGAGTCGGTATGAGCAGTTCTTC.

The chain has TRBV27 and TRBJ2-6, with D uncertain. This CDR3 has 15 amino acids. Germline CDR1 reads MNHEY; CDR2 reads SMNVEV (reference sequence). Trimming removed 5 bases at V and 2 bases at J, with 10 bases between. CDR3 nucleotide sequence: TGTGCCAGCAGTCCCAGGTTGGCTGGGGCCAACGTCCTGACTTTC. Its protein is CASSPRLAGANVLTF.

This clone was found once. The CDR3 nucleotides read TGTGCCAGCAGCTTAGTTGGGACAGGGGGAGATAATGAGCAGTTCTTC. Amino acids: CASSLVGTGGDNEQFF. This chain joins TRBV7-9 and TRBJ2-1, with TRBD1 identical over 11 bases. The length of the CDR3 is 16 residues. Germline assignment: CDR1 SEHNR and CDR2 FQNEAQ (reference sequence). V shed 1 base and J 7 bases; nucleotides not matched to a gene: 6.

CDR3 in DNA: TGTGCCACCAGTGATTCGCCCCCGGGGAATGATACGCAGTATTTT. Translating it yields CATSDSPPGNDTQYF. The chain employs TRBV24-1 and TRBJ2-3; perhaps TRBD2 as D (5 bases). V dropped 2 bases and J dropped 6 bases, with 14 bases sitting between them. The CDR3 has 15 amino acids. Per germline, CDR1 KGHDR and CDR2 SFDVKD.